Below are 14 T cell receptor beta chains sequenced from a single sample in a study of blood T cell repertoires in COVID-19. The assay was immunoSEQ multiplex PCR, and TCRdb's table has in-frame clones only and misses some. The table has about 140,000 clones, roughly 88% seen once. The sequencing sample was made of peripheral blood. The receptors shown here come from a woman between 50 and 59 years old with acute or convalescent COVID-19.

The chain is built from TRBV19 and TRBJ2-7; D not certain. Per germline, CDR1 LNHDA and CDR2 SQIVND (reference sequence). V dropped 4 bases and J dropped 1 base, with 11 bases sitting between them. This CDR3 has 14 residues. The CDR3: CASSTPRSSYEQYF. CDR3 nucleotides: TGTGCCAGTAGTACCCCTAGGAGTTCCTACGAGCAGTACTTC.

This chain joins TRBV6-5 and TRBJ2-7; TRBD1 agrees at 7 bases. Germline CDR1 is MNHEY and CDR2 is SVGAGI. The CDR3 sequence is 15 residues long. V gave up 0 bases and J gave up 2 bases; unmatched junction bases: 4. CDR3 sequence: CASSYSGTETYEQYF. CDR3 DNA sequence: TGTGCCAGCAGTTACTCCGGGACAGAGACCTACGAGCAGTACTTC.

This chain joins TRBV19 and TRBJ1-5, with 9 bases identical to TRBD1. The CDR3 totals 16 residues. Per the germline V gene, CDR1 is LNHDA and CDR2 is SQIVND (reference sequence). V lost 6 bases and J lost 3; bases outside the gene matches: 9. CDR3 in DNA: TGTGCCAGTAGCTTCGGGACAGGGCCCCTCAATCAGCCCCAGCATTTT. It is translated as CASSFGTGPLNQPQHF.

The CDR3 sequence is CASSYGQNTGELFF. In DNA form, the CDR3 reads TGTGCCAGCAGCTATGGACAGAACACCGGGGAGCTGTTTTTT. The gene calls are TRBV9 and TRBJ2-2, with D possibly being TRBD1 (5 bases). V was pared by 4 bases and J by 1 base, with 8 bases between. CDR1 and CDR2 (germline): SGDLS, YYNGEE. The CDR3 spans 14 residues.

The J gene is TRBJ1-2, the V gene TRBV15, with D uncertain. This CDR3 has 14 amino acids. The germline V gene encodes CDR1 LNHNV and CDR2 YYDKDF (reference sequence). V gave up 0 bases and J gave up 1 base, with 6 bases separating them. CDR3 region: CATSRDRSNYGYTF. For the CDR3, the DNA is TGTGCCACCAGCAGAGATCGGAGTAACTATGGCTACACCTTC.

This clone was observed once. The junction departs from germline at one end; a sequencing error may be responsible. The chain has TRBV7-3 and TRBJ1-1, with unresolved D. The CDR3 contains 13 residues. Per germline, CDR1 SGHTA and CDR2 FQGTGA. The CDR3 DNA sequence: TGTGCCAGCAGCTTAATGATAAACAGTGAAGCTTTCTTT. This translates into CASSLMINSEAFF. The full variable domain, its missing parts supplied by reference TRBV7-3 and TRBJ1-1, is GAGVSQTPSNKVTEKGKYVELRCDPISGHTALYWYRQSLGQGPEFLIYFQGTGAADDSGLPNDRFFAVRPEGSVSTLKIQRTERGDSAVYLCASSLMINSEAFFGQGTRLTVV.

The rearrangement uses TRBV7-9 and TRBJ1-4; 7 bases map to TRBD1. The CDR3 loop spans 14 amino acids. The junction had 5 bases not matched to a gene; V was cut back by 5 bases and J by 5 bases. Germline V gene data show CDR1 as SEHNR and CDR2 as FQNEAQ (reference sequence). The CDR3: CASSLTGRNEKLFF. The CDR3 region has the DNA TGTGCCAGCAGCCTGACAGGGAGGAATGAAAAACTGTTTTTT. The full variable domain, rest sourced from reference TRBV7-9 and TRBJ1-4, is DTGVSQNPRHKITKRGQNVTFRCDPISEHNRLYWYRQTLGQGPEFLTYFQNEAQLEKSRLLSDRFSAERPKGSFSTLEIQRTEQGDSAMYLCASSLTGRNEKLFFGSGTQLSVL.

This chain uses TRBV14 with TRBJ2-3, with D maybe TRBD2 (6 bases). The germline V and J ends were trimmed by 4 bases and 7 bases, with 15 bases remaining between them. The CDR3 runs 14 residues. Germline CDR1 SGHDN, CDR2 FVKESK. The CDR3 DNA sequence: TGTGCCAGCAGCCCAAGGGAGGCGGGAAATACGCAGTATTTT. This translates into CASSPREAGNTQYF.

The chain employs TRBV7-9 and TRBJ1-4; 10 positions match TRBD1. The CDR3 is made up of 16 amino acids. Germline CDR1 reads SEHNR; CDR2 reads FQNEAQ (reference sequence). V shed 5 bases, J shed 3 bases, and the junction held 6 bases outside the gene matches. The CDR3: CASSRGTGAANEKLFF. In DNA form, the CDR3 reads TGTGCCAGCAGCCGAGGGACAGGGGCCGCTAATGAAAAACTGTTTTTT.

The chain carries TRBV28 and TRBJ1-5; D possibly corresponds to TRBD1 (6 bases). V lost 2 bases and J lost 2, with 10 bases in between. The CDR3 has 15 amino acids. In germline, CDR1 is MDHEN, CDR2 SYDVKM. CDR3 in amino acids: CASSLQGGGNQPQHF. CDR3 bases: TGTGCCAGCAGTTTACAAGGGGGGGGCAATCAGCCCCAGCATTTT.

V and J are TRBV6-2 or TRBV6-3 and TRBJ2-1; perhaps TRBD2 as D (5 bases). The germline CDR1 and CDR2 sequences are MNHEY and SVGEGT. The V end was cut by 4 bases, the J end by 6 bases, with 16 bases between. This CDR3 is built from 15 residues. CDR3 coding DNA: TGTGCCAGCAGTTCCCAGACTATTACTAGCAATGAGCAGTTCTTC. Its translation is CASSSQTITSNEQFF.

The J gene is TRBJ2-3, the V gene TRBV2; 11 bases agree with TRBD2. The CDR3 contains 16 residues. The V and J ends lost 4 bases and 4 bases, in that order; junction bases with no gene match: 7. The germline V gene encodes CDR1 SNHLY and CDR2 FYNNEI. CDR3 DNA sequence: TGTGCCAGCAGTGCCCCTAGCGGGGGGTGGGCAGATACGCAGTATTTT. Translating it yields CASSAPSGGWADTQYF.

The chain joins TRBV27 to TRBJ1-4, with TRBD1 matching over 7 bases. V lost 3 bases to trimming and J lost 7 bases; unmatched junction nucleotides: 5. Germline CDR1 and CDR2: MNHEY and SMNVEV (reference sequence). There are 14 residues in the CDR3. The CDR3 is CASSFRGDPEKLFF. CDR3 DNA sequence: TGTGCCAGCAGTTTCAGGGGGGACCCTGAAAAACTGTTTTTT.

The J gene is TRBJ1-1, the V gene TRBV5-1, with D possibly TRBD1 on 5 matching bases. Trimming removed 4 bases from V and 0 bases from J, with 16 bases in between. Germline assignment: CDR1 SGHRS and CDR2 YFSETQ. The CDR3 sequence is 16 residues long. CDR3 region: CASSPSGGGMNTEAFF. The CDR3 nucleotides are TGCGCCAGCAGCCCCTCCGGGGGGGGAATGAACACTGAAGCTTTCTTT.